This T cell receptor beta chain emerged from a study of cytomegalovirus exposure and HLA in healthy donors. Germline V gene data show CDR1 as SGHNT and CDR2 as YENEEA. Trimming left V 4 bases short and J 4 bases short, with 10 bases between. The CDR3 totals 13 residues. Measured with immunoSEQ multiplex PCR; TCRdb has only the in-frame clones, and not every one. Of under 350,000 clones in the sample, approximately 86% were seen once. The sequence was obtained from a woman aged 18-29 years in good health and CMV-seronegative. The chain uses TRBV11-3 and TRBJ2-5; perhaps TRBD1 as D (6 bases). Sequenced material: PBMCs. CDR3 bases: TGTGCCAGCAGCTCTCAGGGGACAGAGACCCAGTACTTC. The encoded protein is CASSSQGTETQYF.